This TCR beta chain was captured by sequencing in a study of post-analysis software for immune sequencing data. Study-wide background: There were relapsing-remitting, secondary progressive and progressive-relapsing multiple sclerosis among the disease courses included. Study-level findings and limits: The authors found that F measure strongly co-clustered same-batch samples. The study found TRBV5-6, TRBV5-1 and TRBV20-1 among five TRBV segments more frequent in patients than controls. The normalized Chao1 diversity of multiple sclerosis patients was significantly lower than that of controls.

About this clonotype: Antigen: not known.

Unique-molecular-identifier-tagged TCR beta cDNA libraries were used. T cells, about 0.9 to 11 million of them, yielded roughly 0.5 million cDNA molecules. TCRdb used MiXCR to reprocess the PCR reads, holding one entry per CDR3 protein. The table lists a few hundred thousand distinct CDR3 sequences, around 33% of them singletons, with around 15% in the top ten. The CDR3 runs to 14 residues. Germline V gives CDR1 SGHRS, CDR2 YFSETQ. V lost 4 bases and J lost 7; bases outside the gene matches: 6. The chain combines TRBV5-1 with TRBJ2-1; the match to TRBD1 covers 9 bases. The sample taken for sequencing was blood. This receptor was taken from a girl between 5 and 17 years old with multiple sclerosis. For the CDR3, the DNA is TGCGCCAGCAGCACCGGACAGGGGTGGAATGAGCAGTTCTTC. It specifies CASSTGQGWNEQFF.